The clone carrying this TCR beta chain was picked up a small number of times. CDR3 size: 16 residues. V gave up 2 bases and J gave up 2 bases, with 15 bases separating them. CDR1 and CDR2 from the germline V gene are SGDLS and YYNGEE. The entry originates in a study of T cells after yellow fever vaccination. TCRdb redid the calling of the 5' RACE reads with MiXCR, one entry per CDR3 protein. Here the sample spans some 260,000 distinct CDR3 sequences, over 4.5% being singletons. The sequencing here drew on CD4+ T cells sorted from PBMCs, taken on the day of the yellow fever booster vaccination. This chain uses TRBV9 with TRBJ2-3; weak D call: TRBD2 (5 bases). This receptor was identified in a man aged 18 to 35 who received the YFV17D yellow fever vaccine. In DNA, the CDR3 is TGTGCCAGCAGCGTCAGTCCCCTAGCATCCACAGATACGCAGTATTTT. This encodes CASSVSPLASTDTQYF.